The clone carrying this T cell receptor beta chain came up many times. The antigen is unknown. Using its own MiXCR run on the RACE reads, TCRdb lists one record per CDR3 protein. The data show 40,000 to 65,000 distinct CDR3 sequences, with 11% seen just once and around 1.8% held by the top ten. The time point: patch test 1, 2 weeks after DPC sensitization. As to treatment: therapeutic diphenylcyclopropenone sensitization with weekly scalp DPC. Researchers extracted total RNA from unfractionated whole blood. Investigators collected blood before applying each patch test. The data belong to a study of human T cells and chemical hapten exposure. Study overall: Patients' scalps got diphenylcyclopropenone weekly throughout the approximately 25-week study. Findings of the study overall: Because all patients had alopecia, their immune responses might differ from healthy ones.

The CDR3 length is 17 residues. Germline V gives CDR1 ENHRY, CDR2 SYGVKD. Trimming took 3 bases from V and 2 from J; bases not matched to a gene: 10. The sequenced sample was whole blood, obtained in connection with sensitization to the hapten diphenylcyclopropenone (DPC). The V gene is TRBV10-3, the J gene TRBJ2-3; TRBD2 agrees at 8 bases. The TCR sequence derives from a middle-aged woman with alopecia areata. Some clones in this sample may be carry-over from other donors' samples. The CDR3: CAISDTPYSGNTDTQYF. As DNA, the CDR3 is TGTGCCATCAGTGATACACCCTATAGCGGGAACACAGATACGCAGTATTTT.